Following are 11 T cell receptor beta chains from one sample sequenced in a study of T cells in women clearing cervical HPV infection. Some clones are missing from TCRdb's copy, which holds only in-frame ones; the method was immunoSEQ multiplex PCR. The record lists tens of thousands of clones, of which the ten most abundant hold around 5.4%. Material for sequencing was blood buffy coat. The receptors were gathered from a woman between 18 and 70 years old with a cervical HPV16 infection that either progressed to CIN3+ or cleared (not recorded which).

A word on this clone: Read data end 3 residues before the CDR3 end; the end is taken from the germline J gene. The V call is TRBV19, the J call TRBJ2-1; 11 positions agree with TRBD2. The germline V gene has CDR1 LNHDA and CDR2 SQIVND (reference sequence). Trimming took 4 bases from V and 7 from J; bases not matched to a gene: 6. The CDR3 totals 15 residues. The sequenced CDR3 bases are TGTGCCAGTAGTAATGTTAGCGGGGGGGCGAATGAG. Amino acids: CASSNVSGGANE. From start to end, the CDR3 is CASSNVSGGANEQFF.

For this clone: The read falls 3 residues short of the CDR3 end, and the missing part is taken from the germline J gene. The V gene is TRBV20-1, the J gene TRBJ2-5, with a weak D call TRBD1 (6 bases). V lost 4 bases and J 4 bases, leaving 13 bases between the germline ends. The CDR3 is made up of 13 amino acids. Looked up from germline, CDR1 is DFQATT and CDR2 is SNEGSKA (reference sequence). This CDR3 reads CSANLQGRETQYF. The CDR3 bases that were read are TGCAGTGCTAACCTACAGGGACGAGAGACC.

In regard to this clone: The read ends 3 residues shy of where the CDR3 ends; the end is completed using the germline J gene. This sequence joins TRBV20-1 and TRBJ2-6; TRBD1 agrees at 7 bases. The germline V gene encodes CDR1 DFQATT and CDR2 SNEGSKA (reference sequence). V shed 3 bases, J shed 3 bases, and the junction held 5 bases outside the gene matches. The CDR3 is 15 amino acids. CDR3 bases read: TGCAGTGCTAGGCGGACAGGTGATGGGGCCAACGTC. Translated: CSARRTGDGANV. The CDR3 in full is CSARRTGDGANVLTF.

Concerning this clone itself: The CDR3 extends 3 residues past the end of the read, so its final part is completed from the germline J gene. V is TRBV2 and J is TRBJ2-3; D is possibly TRBD1 (6 bases). Germline CDR1 SNHLY, CDR2 FYNNEI. The CDR3 runs to 13 residues. The sequenced part of the CDR3 DNA is TGTGCCAGCAGTGGACAGGCCCAAGAGACG. The encoded protein is CASSGQAQET. The CDR3, in full, reads CASSGQAQETQYF.

As concerns this clone: The read comes to an end 3 residues before the CDR3 does, leaving the germline J gene to fill in the end. This chain uses TRBV2 with TRBJ2-5, with D tentatively TRBD2 (5 bases). CDR1 and CDR2 (germline): SNHLY, FYNNEI. This CDR3 is built from 12 residues. V was cut by 6 bases and J by 3 bases, with 8 bases left in between. The covered CDR3 bases are TGTGCCAGCAGCGGACTTGAAGAGACC. Protein: CASSGLEET. The whole CDR3 protein is CASSGLEETQYF.

Of note for this clone: The read ends 3 residues early relative to the CDR3; the germline J gene fills the gap. This sequence joins TRBV5-4 and TRBJ1-2; D perhaps matches TRBD1 (6 bases). Germline V gives CDR1 SGHNT, CDR2 YYREEE (reference sequence). V gave up 4 bases and J gave up 7 bases, with 14 bases separating them. CDR3 length: 13 amino acids. The CDR3 loop is CASSAQGGSGYTF. The sequenced CDR3 bases are TGTGCCAGCAGCGCACAGGGAGGAAGTGGC.

CDR3 bases read: TGTGCCAGCAGTCGCCCTACCCGGGACAGGGGGCGGAATGAG. Amino acid sequence: CASSRPTRDRGRNE. The whole CDR3 protein reads CASSRPTRDRGRNEQFF. V gene TRBV28 combines with J gene TRBJ2-1; TRBD1 agrees at 12 bases. The CDR3 end is not reached by the read, which stops 3 residues before it; the germline J gene fills it in. Germline values: CDR1 MDHEN, CDR2 SYDVKM. Trimming cost V 5 bases and J 7 bases; bases outside gene matches: 12. The CDR3 is 17 amino acids.

On this clone: Coverage ceases 3 residues before the CDR3 finishes, and the germline J gene fills in the end. This rearrangement joins TRBV20-1 to TRBJ2-1; 7 nucleotides match TRBD2. This CDR3 is built from 15 residues. The V segment lost 3 bases and the J segment 7 bases; nucleotides outside the gene matches: 12. Germline assignment: CDR1 DFQATT and CDR2 SNEGSKA (reference sequence). The sequenced part of the CDR3 DNA is TGCAGTGCTAGGACGGGACTATCCTCCAGGAATGAG. This translates into CSARTGLSSRNE. The full CDR3 protein reads CSARTGLSSRNEQFF.

As for this clone: The read stops 3 residues short of the end of the CDR3; the missing end is completed from the germline J gene. This chain links TRBV5-4 with TRBJ1-1; D is perhaps TRBD1 (5 bases). This CDR3 is built from 15 residues. Trimming pared 0 bases from V and 0 bases from J, leaving 9 bases between. Germline CDR1 and CDR2: SGHNT and YYREEE (reference sequence). The CDR3 region is CASSLGQSLNTEAFF. The covered CDR3 bases are TGTGCCAGCAGCTTGGGACAGAGTCTGAACACTGAA.

Regarding this clone: The read stops 3 residues short of the end of the CDR3; the missing end is completed from the germline J gene. This chain links TRBV9 with TRBJ2-1; 11 bases are shared with TRBD1. V shed 4 bases, J shed 2 bases, and the junction held 5 bases outside the gene matches. CDR3 length: 16 residues. CDR1 is SGDLS and CDR2 is YYNGEE in the germline V gene. Incomplete CDR3 DNA: TGTGCCAGCAGCTGGGGGACAGGGGGGGCCTACAATGAG. Translating gives CASSWGTGGAYNE. The CDR3 in its entirety is CASSWGTGGAYNEQFF.

The sequenced part of the CDR3 DNA is TGTGCCTGGAGTGTAAGGGCGGGGCGTTTGGACGGGGAG. It codes for CAWSVRAGRLDGE. The full CDR3 reads CAWSVRAGRLDGELFF. The gene calls are TRBV30 and TRBJ2-2; TRBD2 is a possible D gene (6 bases). Coverage ceases 3 residues before the CDR3 finishes, and the germline J gene fills in the end. This CDR3 is 16 amino acids long. CDR1 and CDR2 from the germline V gene are GTSNPN and SVGIG (reference sequence). The germline V and J ends were trimmed by 0 bases and 7 bases, with 18 bases remaining between them.